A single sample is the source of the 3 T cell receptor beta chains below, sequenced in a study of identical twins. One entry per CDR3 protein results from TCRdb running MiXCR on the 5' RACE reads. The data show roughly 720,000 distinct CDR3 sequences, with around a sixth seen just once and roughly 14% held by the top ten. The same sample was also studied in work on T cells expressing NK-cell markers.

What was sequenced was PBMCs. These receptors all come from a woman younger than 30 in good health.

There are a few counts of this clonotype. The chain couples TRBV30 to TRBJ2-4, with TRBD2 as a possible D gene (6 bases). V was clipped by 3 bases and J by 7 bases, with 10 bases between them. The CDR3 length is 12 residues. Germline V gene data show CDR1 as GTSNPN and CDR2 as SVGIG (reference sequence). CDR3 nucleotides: TGTGCCTGGAGCGGGAGTTTGAACATTCAGTACTTC. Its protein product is CAWSGSLNIQYF.

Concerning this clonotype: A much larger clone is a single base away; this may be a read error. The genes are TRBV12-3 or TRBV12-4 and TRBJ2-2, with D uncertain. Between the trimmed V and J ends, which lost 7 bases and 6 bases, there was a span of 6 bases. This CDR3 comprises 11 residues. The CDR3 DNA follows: TGTGCCAGCAAAAGGGCCGGGGAGCTGTTTTTT. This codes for CASKRAGELFF.

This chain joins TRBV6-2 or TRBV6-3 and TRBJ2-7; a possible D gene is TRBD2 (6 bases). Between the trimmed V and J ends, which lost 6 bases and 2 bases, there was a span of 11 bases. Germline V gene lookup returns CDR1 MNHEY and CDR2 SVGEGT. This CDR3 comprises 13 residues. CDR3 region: CASRRTGAYEQYF. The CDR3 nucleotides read TGTGCCAGCAGACGGACGGGGGCCTACGAGCAGTACTTC.